The T cell receptor (beta chain) under discussion was sequenced for a study of identical twins. Study-wide points: Out-of-frame alpha sequences common to twins were enriched for low generation probability.

A universal primer site was added by template switching, and unique molecular identifiers were carried by the cDNA. Using its own MiXCR run on the 5' RACE reads, TCRdb lists one record per CDR3 protein. The table records 200,000 or so distinct CDR3 sequences, about 16% of them present only once. Concerning this clonotype: What it binds is not known.

This CDR3 spans 14 amino acids. Germline assignment: CDR1 SGDLS and CDR2 YYNGEE. Trimming took 2 bases from V and 4 from J, leaving 7 bases between them. The data were also submitted as part of a second study, on T cells expressing NK-cell markers. That study reports: Each of about 6 donors carried dominant NKG2C+ clonotypes accounting for about 1.0-7.0% of CD8+ T cells.

V and J are TRBV9 and TRBJ1-6; D is uncertain. The sequence was obtained from a woman under 30 in good health. The sequenced sample was CD8+ T cells sorted from blood. The CDR3 nucleotides read TGTGCCAGCAGCGTTTTCCAGTATAATTCACCCCTCCACTTT. It encodes CASSVFQYNSPLHF.